Below, 5 T cell receptor beta chains from the same sample are listed, as sequenced in a study of early T cells in non-severe SARS-CoV-2 infection. TCRdb ran MiXCR on the 5' RACE reads and lists one entry per CDR3 protein. The sample has around 67,000 distinct CDR3 sequences, about an eighth seen once. This material consisted of whole blood, taken at baseline. These receptors came from an adult who was a healthcare worker with PCR-confirmed SARS-CoV-2 infection or an uninfected control (not recorded which).

The V gene is TRBV21-1, the J gene TRBJ2-3; the table's D gene call, TRBD1, was not cross checked with the DNA. TRBV21-1 is annotated as a pseudogene. This CDR3 spans 15 amino acids. CDR3 amino acids: CASSSLDRSTDTQYF. Written as DNA, the CDR3 is TGTGCCAGCAGCTCCCTGGACAGGAGCACAGATACGCAGTATTTT.

The rearrangement joins TRBV6-6 to TRBJ2-1; D remains ambiguous. The V gene lost 4 bases and the J gene lost 8 bases, with 9 bases spanning the gap. Looked up from germline, CDR1 is MNHNY and CDR2 is SVGAGI (reference sequence). The CDR3 runs 12 residues. CDR3 DNA sequence: TGTGCCAGCAGTTTTCGAGCGTATGAGCAGTTCTTC. Translation gives CASSFRAYEQFF.

In its sample, this clonotype was seen many times. This chain uses TRBV10-3 with TRBJ2-5, with TRBD1 identical over 8 bases. Trimming cost V 6 bases and J 3 bases; bases outside gene matches: 0. The CDR3 loop spans 12 amino acids. Germline values: CDR1 ENHRY, CDR2 SYGVKD. CDR3 residues: CAIRDREETQYF. For the CDR3, the DNA is TGTGCCATCAGGGACAGGGAAGAGACCCAGTACTTC.

This clonotype was counted at least ten times. The CDR3 nucleotides read TGTGCCAGCAGCTCTACACCAACTAGTGAGCAGTTCTTC. Amino acids: CASSSTPTSEQFF. The rearrangement joins TRBV11-3 to TRBJ2-1; D perhaps matches TRBD2 (5 bases). Looked up from germline, CDR1 is SGHNT and CDR2 is YENEEA. Trimming took 4 bases from V and 9 from J, leaving 13 bases between them. CDR3 length: 13 residues.

This chain uses TRBV7-2 with TRBJ2-7; D is ambiguous. The germline gives CDR1 SGHTA, CDR2 FQGNSA. CDR3 size: 13 residues. Trimming stripped 2 bases from V and 0 bases from J, with 5 bases between. CDR3 in amino acids: CASSLSNSYEQYF. CDR3 in DNA: TGTGCCAGCAGCTTATCTAACTCCTACGAGCAGTACTTC. The full variable domain, its missing parts supplied by reference TRBV7-2 and TRBJ2-7, is GAGVSQSPSNKVTEKGKDVELRCDPISGHTALYWYRQSLGQGLEFLIYFQGNSAPDKSGLPSDRFSAERTGGSVSTLTIQRTQQEDSAVYLCASSLSNSYEQYFGPGTRLTVT.